The 3 T cell receptor beta chains listed next were all sequenced from one sample in a study of control samples from healthy donors and cancer patients. TCRdb's table, derived via immunoSEQ multiplex PCR, lists solely in-frame clones and lacks some. The repertoire includes around 94,000 clones, about 88% of them detected once, and roughly 1.3% sits in the top ten. Sequencing used blood. All receptors derive from a woman in her forties or fifties in good health.

CDR3 DNA sequence: TGTGCCAGCAGTGACCAGGGGATCTATAATTCACCCCTCCACTTT. Translated, it gives CASSDQGIYNSPLHF. The chain links TRBV27 to TRBJ1-6; possible D gene TRBD1, 6 bases. V was pared by 5 bases and J by 3 bases, with 11 bases between. Germline CDR1 and CDR2: MNHEY and SMNVEV (reference sequence). The CDR3 totals 15 residues.

The genes are TRBV3-1 (or the pseudogene TRBV3-2) and TRBJ1-1; D uncertain. The CDR3 sequence is 13 residues long. V gave up 4 bases and J gave up 5 bases, with 11 bases separating them. Germline V gene sequence: CDR1 LGHDT, CDR2 YNNKEL (reference sequence). In nucleotides, the CDR3 is TGTGCCAGCAGCCTTACCAGTCGGACTGAAGCTTTCTTT. Translating gives CASSLTSRTEAFF.

This sequence joins TRBV19 and TRBJ1-5; D uncertain. Per germline, CDR1 LNHDA and CDR2 SQIVND (reference sequence). This CDR3 has 15 amino acids. With 6 bases removed from V and 0 bases from J, the gap between germline ends came to 12 bases. The CDR3 DNA reads TGTGCCAGTAGCCCCTGGGGAGGTAGCAATCAGCCCCAGCATTTT. This encodes CASSPWGGSNQPQHF.